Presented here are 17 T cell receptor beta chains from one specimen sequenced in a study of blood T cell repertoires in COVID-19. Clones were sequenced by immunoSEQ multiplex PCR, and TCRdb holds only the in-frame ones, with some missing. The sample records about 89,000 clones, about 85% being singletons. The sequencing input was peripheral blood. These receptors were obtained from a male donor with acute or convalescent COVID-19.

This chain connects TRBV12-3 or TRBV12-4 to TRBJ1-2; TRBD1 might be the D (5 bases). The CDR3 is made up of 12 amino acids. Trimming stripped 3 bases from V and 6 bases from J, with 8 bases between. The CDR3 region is CASSLGGHGYTF. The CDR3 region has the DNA TGTGCCAGCAGTTTGGGGGGTCATGGCTACACCTTC.

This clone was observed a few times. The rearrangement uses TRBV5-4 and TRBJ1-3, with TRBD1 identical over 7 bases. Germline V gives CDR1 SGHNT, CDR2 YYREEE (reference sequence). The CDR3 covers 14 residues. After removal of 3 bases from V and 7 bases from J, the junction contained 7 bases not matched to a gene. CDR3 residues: CASSSGQDRNTIYF. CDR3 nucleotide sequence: TGTGCCAGCAGCTCCGGACAGGATAGGAACACCATATATTTT.

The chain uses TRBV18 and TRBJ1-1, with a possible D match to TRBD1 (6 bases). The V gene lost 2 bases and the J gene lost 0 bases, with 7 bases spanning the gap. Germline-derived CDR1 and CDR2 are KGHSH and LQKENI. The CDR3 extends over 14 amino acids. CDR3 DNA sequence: TGTGCCAGCTCACCAGCAGGGGTGAACACTGAAGCTTTCTTT. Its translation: CASSPAGVNTEAFF.

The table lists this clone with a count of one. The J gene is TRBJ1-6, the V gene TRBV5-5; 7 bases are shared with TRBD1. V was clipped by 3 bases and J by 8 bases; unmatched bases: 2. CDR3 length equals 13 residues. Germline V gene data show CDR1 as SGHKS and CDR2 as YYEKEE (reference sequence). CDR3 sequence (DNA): TGTGCCAGCAGCTCTACAGGGGATTCACCCCTCCACTTT. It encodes CASSSTGDSPLHF.

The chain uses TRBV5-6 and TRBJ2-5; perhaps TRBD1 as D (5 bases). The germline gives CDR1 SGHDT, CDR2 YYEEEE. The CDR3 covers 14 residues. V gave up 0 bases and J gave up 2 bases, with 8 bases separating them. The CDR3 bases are TGTGCCAGCAGCTTGGGGCAGGGTCAAGAGACCCAGTACTTC. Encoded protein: CASSLGQGQETQYF. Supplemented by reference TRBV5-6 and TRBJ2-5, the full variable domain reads DAGVTQSPTHLIKTRGQQVTLRCSPKSGHDTVSWYQQALGQGPQFIFQYYEEEERQRGNFPDRFSGHQFPNYSSELNVNALLLGDSALYLCASSLGQGQETQYFGPGTRLLVL.

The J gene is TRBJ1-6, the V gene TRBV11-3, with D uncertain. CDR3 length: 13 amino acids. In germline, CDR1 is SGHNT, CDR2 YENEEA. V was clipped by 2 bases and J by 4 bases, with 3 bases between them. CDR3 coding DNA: TGTGCCAGCAGCTTACGGTATAATTCACCCCTCCACTTT. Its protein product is CASSLRYNSPLHF.

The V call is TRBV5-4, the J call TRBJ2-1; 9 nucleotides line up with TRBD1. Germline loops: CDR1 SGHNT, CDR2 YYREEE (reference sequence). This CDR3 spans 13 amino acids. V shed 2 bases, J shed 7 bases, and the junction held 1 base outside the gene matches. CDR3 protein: CASSFDRGNEQFF. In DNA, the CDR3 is TGTGCCAGCAGCTTTGACAGGGGGAATGAGCAGTTCTTC.

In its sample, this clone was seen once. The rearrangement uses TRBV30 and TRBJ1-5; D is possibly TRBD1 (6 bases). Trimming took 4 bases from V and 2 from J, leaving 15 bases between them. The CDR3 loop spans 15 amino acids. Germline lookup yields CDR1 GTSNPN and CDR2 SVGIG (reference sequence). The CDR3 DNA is TGTGCCTGGAACAAAGGGGGTGGGGGCAATCAGCCCCAGCATTTT. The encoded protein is CAWNKGGGGNQPQHF.

The CDR3 reads CASSTRQGLGYEQYF. The CDR3 bases are TGTGCCAGCAGTACCCGGCAGGGCTTGGGCTACGAGCAGTACTTC. The rearrangement uses TRBV28 and TRBJ2-7; D is perhaps TRBD1 (5 bases). The CDR3 length is 15 residues. V lost 5 bases to trimming and J lost 3 bases, with 17 bases between them. CDR1 and CDR2 from the germline V gene are MDHEN and SYDVKM. The full variable domain, completed using reference TRBV28 and TRBJ2-7, is DVKVTQSSRYLVKRTGEKVFLECVQDMDHENMFWYRQDPGLGLRLIYFSYDVKMKEKGDIPEGYSVSREKKERFSLILESASTNQTSMYLCASSTRQGLGYEQYFGPGTRLTVT.

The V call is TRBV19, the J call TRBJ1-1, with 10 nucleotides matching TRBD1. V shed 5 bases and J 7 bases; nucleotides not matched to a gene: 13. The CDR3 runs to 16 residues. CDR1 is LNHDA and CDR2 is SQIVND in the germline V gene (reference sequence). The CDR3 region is CASSLRQGAIPGEAFF. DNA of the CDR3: TGTGCCAGTAGTCTGCGACAGGGGGCGATTCCGGGTGAAGCTTTCTTT.

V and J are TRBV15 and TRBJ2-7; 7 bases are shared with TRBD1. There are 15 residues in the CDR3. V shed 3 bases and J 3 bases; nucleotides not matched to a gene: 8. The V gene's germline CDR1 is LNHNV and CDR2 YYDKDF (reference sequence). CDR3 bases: TGTGCCACCAGCAGGAACCGACAGGGTAACTACGAGCAGTACTTC. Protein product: CATSRNRQGNYEQYF.

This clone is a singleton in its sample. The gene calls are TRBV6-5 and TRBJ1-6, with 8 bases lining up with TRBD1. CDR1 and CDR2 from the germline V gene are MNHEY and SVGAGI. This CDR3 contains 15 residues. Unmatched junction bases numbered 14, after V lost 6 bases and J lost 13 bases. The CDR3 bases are TGTGCCAGCAGACAAGGACAGGGCCTCGAATTTCCCCTCCACTTT. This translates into CASRQGQGLEFPLHF.

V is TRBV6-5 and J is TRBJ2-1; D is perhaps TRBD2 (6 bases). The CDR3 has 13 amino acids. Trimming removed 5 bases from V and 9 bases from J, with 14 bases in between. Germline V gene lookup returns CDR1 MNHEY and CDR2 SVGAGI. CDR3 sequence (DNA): TGTGCCAGCAGTCCGTGGCGGGGAAGTGAGCAGTTCTTC. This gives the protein CASSPWRGSEQFF.

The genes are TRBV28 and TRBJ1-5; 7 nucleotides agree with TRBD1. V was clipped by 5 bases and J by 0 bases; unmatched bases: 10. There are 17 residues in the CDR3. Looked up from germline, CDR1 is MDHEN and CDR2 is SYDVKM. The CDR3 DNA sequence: TGTGCCAGCAGTCCCCCCCAGGGGGTTGGTAGCAATCAGCCCCAGCATTTT. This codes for CASSPPQGVGSNQPQHF. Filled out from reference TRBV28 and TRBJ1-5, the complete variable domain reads DVKVTQSSRYLVKRTGEKVFLECVQDMDHENMFWYRQDPGLGLRLIYFSYDVKMKEKGDIPEGYSVSREKKERFSLILESASTNQTSMYLCASSPPQGVGSNQPQHFGDGTRLSIL.

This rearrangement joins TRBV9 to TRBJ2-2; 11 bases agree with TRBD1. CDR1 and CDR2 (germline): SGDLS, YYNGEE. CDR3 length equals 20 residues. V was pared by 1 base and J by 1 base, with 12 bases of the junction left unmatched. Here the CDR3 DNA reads TGTGCCAGCAGCGTACATTCCGCGGACAGGGGGCTACGGAACACCGGGGAGCTGTTTTTT. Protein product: CASSVHSADRGLRNTGELFF.

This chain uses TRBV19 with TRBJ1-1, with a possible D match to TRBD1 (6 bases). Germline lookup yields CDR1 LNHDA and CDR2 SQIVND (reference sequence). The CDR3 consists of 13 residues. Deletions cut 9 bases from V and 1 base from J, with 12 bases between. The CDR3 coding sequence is TGTGCCAGCTCGGACAGACCGAACACTGAAGCTTTCTTT. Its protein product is CASSDRPNTEAFF.

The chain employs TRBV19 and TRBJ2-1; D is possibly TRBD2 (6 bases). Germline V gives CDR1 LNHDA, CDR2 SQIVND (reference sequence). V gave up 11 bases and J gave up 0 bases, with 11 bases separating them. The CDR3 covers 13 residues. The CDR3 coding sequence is TGTGCCTCAGGAGGGTACTCCTACAATGAGCAGTTCTTC. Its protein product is CASGGYSYNEQFF.